Here is one TCR beta chain with its context. The record originates from a study of blood T cell repertoires in COVID-19. Study-level background: The cDNA or gDNA used as material had been derived from T cells, B-cell-depleted T cells, or PBMCs.

All enrollees were roughly 18 to 95 years old and from fewer than 25 US areas. The V gene end was trimmed by 3 bases and the J gene end by 2 bases; junction bases not matched to a gene: 4. The CDR3 has 14 residues. Germline V gives CDR1 KGHSH, CDR2 LQKENI. Per the original data handling: For nucleated cells, counts were estimated from reference gene primer amplification. Sequenced by immunoSEQ multiplex PCR; TCRdb stores in-frame clones only, minus some. V, J and clone size derive from that table, while D and trimming were established from the DNA sequence. Of around 450,000 clones detected, about 90% appear once; the ten largest clones hold about 0.6%.

The TCR sequence derives from a man aged 18-30 years who had recovered from COVID-19. V gene TRBV18 combines with J gene TRBJ2-7, with 7 nucleotides matching TRBD1. Sequencing was done on a sample of PBMCs or T cells enriched from blood (not recorded which). The chain's CDR3 is CASSPTGQTYEQYF. For the CDR3, the DNA is TGTGCCAGCTCACCGACGGGACAGACCTACGAGCAGTACTTC.